This is a list of T cell receptor beta chains from one sample in a study of blood T cell repertoires in COVID-19. The method was immunoSEQ multiplex PCR; TCRdb's version includes in-frame clones alone and lacks a portion of them. This sample has 89,000 or so clones, with 85% found just once. Sequences were obtained from peripheral blood. The source of these receptors is a man older than 75 with acute or convalescent COVID-19. The CDR3 runs from the conserved cysteine through the conserved F or W. Fields, in order: J gene, clone size, D gene, CDR3 length, V gene, CDR3 protein, CDR3 DNA. A D gene is named only where the DNA matches it firmly. Clone sizes are given selectively: once, few, many, or a class where the clone is expanded.

j_gene: TRBJ2-1; abundance: -; d_gene: -; len: 12; v_gene: TRBV7-9; CDR3aa: CASKSNSNEQFF; CDR3nt: TGTGCCAGCAAAAGTAACAGCAATGAGCAGTTCTTC
j_gene: TRBJ2-3; abundance: -; d_gene: -; len: 15; v_gene: TRBV6-4; CDR3aa: CASSASHGGTDTQYF; CDR3nt: TGTGCCAGCAGCGCCTCGCACGGAGGCACAGATACGCAGTATTTT
j_gene: TRBJ1-5; abundance: -; d_gene: TRBD1; len: 14; v_gene: TRBV19; CDR3aa: CASSIPDRNQPQHF; CDR3nt: TGTGCCAGTAGTATCCCGGACAGGAATCAGCCCCAGCATTTT
j_gene: TRBJ1-1; abundance: few; d_gene: -; len: 11; v_gene: TRBV7-6; CDR3aa: CASSQGGEAFF; CDR3nt: TGTGCCAGCAGCCAAGGAGGGGAAGCTTTCTTT
j_gene: TRBJ1-1; abundance: -; d_gene: -; len: 16; v_gene: TRBV14; CDR3aa: CASSQETLGGFTEAFF; CDR3nt: TGTGCCAGCAGCCAAGAAACCCTGGGGGGGTTCACTGAAGCTTTCTTT
j_gene: TRBJ1-5; abundance: -; d_gene: -; len: 13; v_gene: TRBV12-3/TRBV12-4; CDR3aa: CASSLVPTEPQHF; CDR3nt: TGTGCCAGCAGTTTGGTCCCAACGGAGCCCCAGCATTTT
j_gene: TRBJ1-4; abundance: -; d_gene: -; len: 13; v_gene: TRBV6-5; CDR3aa: CASTGGGNEKLFF; CDR3nt: TGTGCCAGCACGGGAGGGGGTAATGAAAAACTGTTTTTT
j_gene: TRBJ2-5; abundance: -; d_gene: TRBD2; len: 19; v_gene: TRBV7-3; CDR3aa: CASSLGLGGSSGSQETQYF; CDR3nt: TGTGCCAGCAGCTTAGGGCTTGGTGGGAGTAGCGGGAGTCAAGAGACCCAGTACTTC
j_gene: TRBJ2-7; abundance: -; d_gene: -; len: 16; v_gene: TRBV28; CDR3aa: CASSEQTVGHSYEQYF; CDR3nt: TGTGCCAGCAGTGAACAAACGGTGGGGCACTCCTACGAGCAGTACTTC
j_gene: TRBJ1-1; abundance: -; d_gene: -; len: 14; v_gene: TRBV7-8; CDR3aa: CASTRTGLNTEAFF; CDR3nt: TGTGCCAGCACCCGGACGGGATTAAACACTGAAGCTTTCTTT
j_gene: TRBJ1-5; abundance: few; d_gene: TRBD1; len: 16; v_gene: TRBV19; CDR3aa: CASSPRQGSSNQPQHF; CDR3nt: TGTGCCAGTAGTCCCAGACAGGGATCAAGCAATCAGCCCCAGCATTTT
j_gene: TRBJ1-1; abundance: -; d_gene: -; len: 14; v_gene: TRBV6-4; CDR3aa: CASSVEGWDTEAFF; CDR3nt: TGTGCCAGCAGTGTGGAGGGGTGGGACACTGAAGCTTTCTTT
j_gene: TRBJ1-2; abundance: -; d_gene: -; len: 12; v_gene: TRBV5-5; CDR3aa: CASSLPSYGYTF; CDR3nt: TGTGCCAGCAGCTTGCCGAGCTATGGCTACACCTTC
j_gene: TRBJ1-5; abundance: -; d_gene: -; len: 16; v_gene: TRBV19; CDR3aa: CASSLGAGNSNQPQHF; CDR3nt: TGTGCCAGTAGTTTGGGGGCCGGGAATAGCAATCAGCCCCAGCATTTT
j_gene: TRBJ2-7; abundance: -; d_gene: -; len: 14; v_gene: TRBV5-1; CDR3aa: CASSLSAAVYEQYF; CDR3nt: TGCGCCAGCAGCTTGAGTGCTGCGGTCTACGAGCAGTACTTC
j_gene: TRBJ2-7; abundance: -; d_gene: -; len: 13; v_gene: TRBV3-1/TRBV3-2; CDR3aa: CASSQNGSGEQYF; CDR3nt: TGTGCCAGCAGCCAAAACGGGAGCGGGGAGCAGTACTTC
j_gene: TRBJ1-5; abundance: -; d_gene: -; len: 14; v_gene: TRBV2; CDR3aa: CASSDRRGGGPQHF; CDR3nt: TGTGCCAGCAGTGATAGGAGGGGGGGAGGGCCCCAGCATTTT
j_gene: TRBJ2-5; abundance: -; d_gene: -; len: 15; v_gene: TRBV3-1/TRBV3-2; CDR3aa: CASSQVTGSQETQYF; CDR3nt: TGTGCCAGCAGCCAAGTAACGGGGTCCCAAGAGACCCAGTACTTC
j_gene: TRBJ2-5; abundance: -; d_gene: TRBD2; len: 17; v_gene: TRBV9; CDR3aa: CASSPRPSGRQAETQYF; CDR3nt: TGTGCCAGCAGCCCTCGCCCTAGCGGGAGGCAAGCGGAGACCCAGTACTTC
j_gene: TRBJ2-1; abundance: -; d_gene: -; len: 15; v_gene: TRBV11-2; CDR3aa: CASSLEGGSYNEQFF; CDR3nt: TGTGCCAGCAGCTTAGAAGGCGGCTCCTACAATGAGCAGTTCTTC
j_gene: TRBJ1-5; abundance: -; d_gene: TRBD1; len: 16; v_gene: TRBV6-4; CDR3aa: CASSDSNIGGPEPQHF; CDR3nt: TGTGCCAGCAGTGACTCGAATATAGGGGGCCCCGAGCCCCAGCATTTT
j_gene: TRBJ1-1; abundance: -; d_gene: TRBD1; len: 17; v_gene: TRBV18; CDR3aa: CASSVSQTGGQDTEAFF; CDR3nt: TGTGCCAGCTCCGTATCACAAACAGGGGGCCAGGACACTGAAGCTTTCTTT
j_gene: TRBJ2-5; abundance: -; d_gene: -; len: 12; v_gene: TRBV7-3; CDR3aa: CASSPDGETQYF; CDR3nt: TGTGCCAGCAGCCCCGACGGGGAGACCCAGTACTTC
j_gene: TRBJ1-4; abundance: -; d_gene: TRBD1; len: 14; v_gene: TRBV5-6; CDR3aa: CASSTTGTNEKLFF; CDR3nt: TGTGCCAGCAGTACGACAGGGACTAATGAAAAACTGTTTTTT
j_gene: TRBJ2-7; abundance: -; d_gene: TRBD1; len: 15; v_gene: TRBV28; CDR3aa: CASSSWTGGSYEQYF; CDR3nt: TGTGCCAGCAGTAGCTGGACAGGTGGCTCCTACGAGCAGTACTTC
j_gene: TRBJ2-5; abundance: -; d_gene: TRBD2; len: 14; v_gene: TRBV28; CDR3aa: CASSLAGVGKTQYF; CDR3nt: TGTGCCAGCAGTTTGGCGGGGGTTGGGAAGACCCAGTACTTC
j_gene: TRBJ1-2; abundance: -; d_gene: TRBD1; len: 12; v_gene: TRBV28; CDR3aa: CASISGGGGYTF; CDR3nt: TGTGCCAGCATTTCAGGGGGAGGTGGCTACACCTTC
j_gene: TRBJ1-5; abundance: -; d_gene: -; len: 14; v_gene: TRBV2; CDR3aa: CASSEISRGQPQHF; CDR3nt: TGTGCCAGCAGCGAGATTTCCAGGGGTCAGCCCCAGCATTTT
j_gene: TRBJ2-7; abundance: -; d_gene: TRBD1; len: 12; v_gene: TRBV5-6; CDR3aa: CASSENRGSQYF; CDR3nt: TGTGCCAGCAGCGAAAACAGGGGCAGTCAGTACTTC
j_gene: TRBJ1-1; abundance: -; d_gene: -; len: 14; v_gene: TRBV6-2/TRBV6-3; CDR3aa: CASSFPGGYTEAFF; CDR3nt: TGTGCCAGCAGTTTCCCCGGGGGTTACACTGAAGCTTTCTTT
j_gene: TRBJ2-3; abundance: -; d_gene: TRBD2; len: 15; v_gene: TRBV15; CDR3aa: CATSGGTSGTDTQYF; CDR3nt: TGTGCCACCAGCGGCGGGACTAGCGGGACAGATACGCAGTATTTT
j_gene: TRBJ2-5; abundance: -; d_gene: -; len: 11; v_gene: TRBV2; CDR3aa: CASKQQETQYF; CDR3nt: TGTGCCAGCAAACAACAGGAGACCCAGTACTTC
j_gene: TRBJ1-5; abundance: -; d_gene: TRBD1; len: 17; v_gene: TRBV7-8; CDR3aa: CASSTRQGAVGNQPQHF; CDR3nt: TGTGCCAGCAGCACCCGACAGGGGGCGGTTGGAAATCAGCCCCAGCATTTT
j_gene: TRBJ1-2; abundance: -; d_gene: TRBD1; len: 13; v_gene: TRBV5-4; CDR3aa: CASSRDRGTGYTF; CDR3nt: TGTGCCAGCAGTCGGGACAGGGGAACTGGCTACACCTTC
j_gene: TRBJ1-6; abundance: once; d_gene: TRBD1; len: 15; v_gene: TRBV7-8; CDR3aa: CASSPRGQGNSPLHF; CDR3nt: TGTGCCAGCAGCCCGCGGGGACAGGGTAATTCACCCCTCCACTTT
j_gene: TRBJ2-3; abundance: -; d_gene: TRBD1; len: 18; v_gene: TRBV7-9; CDR3aa: CASSFSLIPGQQGDTQYF; CDR3nt: TGTGCCAGCAGCTTTAGCCTGATACCGGGACAGCAAGGGGATACGCAGTATTTT
j_gene: TRBJ2-7; abundance: -; d_gene: -; len: 15; v_gene: TRBV7-2; CDR3aa: CASSLGSSSPREQYF; CDR3nt: TGTGCCAGCAGCTTAGGCTCTAGCTCTCCACGCGAGCAGTACTTC
j_gene: TRBJ1-1; abundance: -; d_gene: TRBD1; len: 14; v_gene: TRBV6-5; CDR3aa: CASSPGTGGTEAFF; CDR3nt: TGTGCCAGCAGCCCCGGGACAGGGGGTACTGAAGCTTTCTTT
j_gene: TRBJ1-3; abundance: once; d_gene: TRBD1; len: 16; v_gene: TRBV28; CDR3aa: CASSFTDRRAGNTIYF; CDR3nt: TGTGCCAGCAGTTTCACGGACAGGAGAGCTGGAAACACCATATATTTT
j_gene: TRBJ2-2; abundance: -; d_gene: -; len: 14; v_gene: TRBV19; CDR3aa: CASSSGGDTGELFF; CDR3nt: TGTGCCAGTAGTAGTGGAGGTGACACCGGGGAGCTGTTTTTT
j_gene: TRBJ2-7; abundance: -; d_gene: -; len: 13; v_gene: TRBV19; CDR3aa: CASSIFGDYEQYF; CDR3nt: TGTGCCAGTAGTATTTTCGGGGACTACGAGCAGTACTTC
j_gene: TRBJ2-2; abundance: once; d_gene: -; len: 15; v_gene: TRBV9; CDR3aa: CASSVAQGNTGELFF; CDR3nt: TGTGCCAGCAGCGTAGCCCAGGGGAACACCGGGGAGCTGTTTTTT
j_gene: TRBJ2-7; abundance: once; d_gene: -; len: 14; v_gene: TRBV13; CDR3aa: CASSLVRGAYEQYF; CDR3nt: TGTGCCAGCAGCTTAGTTCGTGGGGCATACGAGCAGTACTTC
j_gene: TRBJ2-5; abundance: once; d_gene: -; len: 14; v_gene: TRBV5-4; CDR3aa: CASRTSGFQETQYF; CDR3nt: TGTGCCAGCAGGACATCAGGTTTCCAAGAGACCCAGTACTTC
j_gene: TRBJ1-6; abundance: once; d_gene: -; len: 16; v_gene: TRBV30; CDR3aa: CAWDRGQESRNSPLHF; CDR3nt: TGTGCCTGGGACCGTGGGCAGGAAAGTAGGAATTCACCCCTCCACTTT
j_gene: TRBJ2-5; abundance: -; d_gene: -; len: 15; v_gene: TRBV6-5; CDR3aa: CASSYSDAGPETQYF; CDR3nt: TGTGCCAGCAGTTACTCTGACGCGGGTCCAGAGACCCAGTACTTC
j_gene: TRBJ2-7; abundance: -; d_gene: TRBD2; len: 19; v_gene: TRBV4-1; CDR3aa: CASSQDPLAGGFGGYEQYF; CDR3nt: TGCGCCAGCAGCCAAGATCCGCTAGCGGGAGGATTTGGGGGATACGAGCAGTACTTC